This T cell receptor beta chain is from a study of blood T cell repertoires in COVID-19. Overall study context: The cDNA or gDNA used as material had been derived from T cells, B-cell-depleted T cells, or PBMCs.

Generated by immunoSEQ multiplex PCR, the TCRdb table keeps only in-frame clones and is missing some. The profile shows about 97,000 clones, around nine tenths of them singletons. After removal of 2 bases from V and 5 bases from J, the junction contained 7 bases not matched to a gene. This CDR3 spans 15 amino acids. The germline CDR1 and CDR2 sequences are SEHNR and FQNEAQ (reference sequence). This receptor was taken from a human donor in a cohort sampled during active COVID-19. Source material: peripheral blood. The rearrangement uses TRBV7-9 and TRBJ2-3, with TRBD1 matching over 7 bases. CDR3 amino acids: CASSLNGQVKDTQYF. The CDR3 region has the DNA TGTGCCAGCAGCTTAAACGGACAGGTTAAAGATACGCAGTATTTT.